A selection of T cell receptor beta chains follows, all from one sample in a study of T cell changes during pregnancy in multiple sclerosis. Some clones are missing from TCRdb's copy, which holds only in-frame ones; the method was immunoSEQ multiplex PCR. The sample gives about 28,000 clones, roughly 87% of which show up once; around 0.72% is in the top ten. The sequenced sample was CD4+ T cells from peripheral blood mononuclear cells, obtained in the second trimester of pregnancy. These receptors were obtained from a female donor with multiple sclerosis, enrolled in a pregnancy study. Both conserved end residues are part of each CDR3. A D gene is named only where the DNA matches it firmly. Rows may omit the clone size; those that give it use once, few, many or a size class.

clone_size j_call v_call d_call cdr3_aa cdr3_nt
- TRBJ1-1 TRBV5-1 - CASSLGSAGTEAFF TGCGCCAGCAGCTTGGGGTCGGCGGGCACTGAAGCTTTCTTT
- TRBJ2-3 TRBV28 - CASSPPGGAGTDTQYF TGTGCCAGCAGTCCTCCCGGAGGGGCGGGCACAGATACGCAGTATTTT
once TRBJ2-7 TRBV18 TRBD1 CASSPPGTVDHEQYF TGTGCCAGCTCACCACCGGGGACAGTCGACCACGAGCAGTACTTC
- TRBJ2-7 TRBV5-1 TRBD1 CASSAGTGGSSYEQYF TGCGCCAGCAGCGCCGGGACAGGGGGCTCCTCCTACGAGCAGTACTTC
- TRBJ2-2 TRBV2 - CASAVQGVAGELFF TGTGCCAGCGCAGTACAGGGAGTCGCCGGGGAGCTGTTTTTT
- TRBJ2-3 TRBV10-1 - CASSLTPRLTDTQYF TGCGCCAGCTCCCTAACTCCCCGCCTCACAGATACGCAGTATTTT
few TRBJ2-7 TRBV5-4 - CASSPGLLFKNEQYF TGTGCCAGCAGCCCCGGACTTTTGTTTAAAAACGAGCAGTACTTC
few TRBJ1-1 TRBV30 TRBD1 CAWTQGARVWF TGTGCCTGGACCCAGGGGGCTCGGGTGTGGTTT
- TRBJ2-1 TRBV28 TRBD1 CASTVTGDNEQFF TGTGCCAGCACCGTAACAGGGGACAATGAGCAGTTCTTC
- TRBJ2-1 TRBV19 TRBD2 CASSIAGGGGTGNEQFF TGTGCCAGTAGTATAGCGGGAGGGGGGGGCACGGGTAATGAGCAGTTCTTC
- TRBJ2-7 TRBV5-1 TRBD2 CASTAGAGPYEQYF TGCGCCAGCACTGCGGGAGCGGGGCCTTACGAGCAGTACTTC
- TRBJ1-2 TRBV5-4 - CASSFPRLYGYTF TGTGCCAGCAGCTTCCCCAGATTATATGGCTACACCTTC
- TRBJ2-1 TRBV10-3 TRBD1 CATQPTGTGGYNEQFF TGTGCCACCCAGCCTACCGGGACAGGGGGTTACAATGAGCAGTTCTTC